Presented here are 15 T cell receptor beta chains from one specimen sequenced in a study of early T cells in non-severe SARS-CoV-2 infection. TCRdb re-called the 5' RACE reads with MiXCR, one entry per CDR3 protein. The sample has some 82,000 distinct CDR3 sequences; about 12% are singletons. Sequenced material: whole blood. The receptor source for this set is an adult who was a healthcare worker with PCR-confirmed SARS-CoV-2 infection or an uninfected control (not recorded which).

This clonotype has a handful of counts. The chain employs TRBV5-4 and TRBJ2-2; 8 bases fit TRBD2. Germline CDR1 is SGHNT and CDR2 is YYREEE (reference sequence). The CDR3 totals 17 residues. Germline trimming cut 1 base from V and 9 bases from J; bases unmatched to any gene: 14. In DNA, the CDR3 is TGTGCCAGCAGCTTGTCTGGACGGATTAGCGGGAACCGGGAGCTGTTTTTT. Translated, it gives CASSLSGRISGNRELFF.

The chain employs TRBV11-2 and TRBJ2-3; D perhaps matches TRBD1 (6 bases). The CDR3 spans 12 residues. CDR1 SGHAT and CDR2 FQNNGV come from the germline V gene. The germline V and J ends were trimmed by 2 bases and 8 bases, with 8 bases remaining between them. Here the CDR3 DNA reads TGTGCCAGCAGCTTAAAGGGGGTTACGCAGTATTTT. Protein product: CASSLKGVTQYF.

The sample holds a few counts of this clonotype. The J gene is TRBJ1-2, the V gene TRBV7-2, with 8 bases aligning to TRBD1. Germline values: CDR1 SGHTA, CDR2 FQGNSA. V shed 2 bases and J 4 bases; nucleotides not matched to a gene: 9. The CDR3 runs to 16 residues. The DNA of the CDR3 is TGTGCCAGCAGCTTAAGAGCGGGGACAGGAACCTATGGCTACACCTTC. It is translated as CASSLRAGTGTYGYTF.

In its sample, this clonotype was seen many times. This rearrangement joins TRBV30 to TRBJ1-2; D possibly corresponds to TRBD1 (6 bases). V dropped 2 bases and J dropped 4 bases, with 17 bases sitting between them. The CDR3 covers 15 residues. Per the germline V gene, CDR1 is GTSNPN and CDR2 is SVGIG (reference sequence). CDR3 coding DNA: TGTGCCTGGAGTCGAGGGGGAGTTTTCATCTATGGCTACACCTTC. Its translation: CAWSRGGVFIYGYTF.

This chain links TRBV29-1 with TRBJ2-1, with 7 bases aligning to TRBD1. Germline CDR1 reads SQVTM; CDR2 reads ANQGSEA. The CDR3 contains 16 residues. V lost 6 bases to trimming and J lost 0 bases; unmatched junction nucleotides: 11. CDR3 nucleotides: TGCAGCGTCGGGGACAGACTTTACAGCTCCTACAATGAGCAGTTCTTC. Protein: CSVGDRLYSSYNEQFF.

As to this clonotype: Compared with germline, one end of the junction differs, possibly owing to a read error. V gene TRBV11-3 combines with J gene TRBJ2-4; D possibly corresponds to TRBD2 (6 bases). CDR1 and CDR2 from the germline V gene are SGHNT and YENEEA. The CDR3 is made up of 16 amino acids. The CDR3 region is CASSWGLLHGENILYF. DNA for the CDR3: TGTGCCAGCAGCTGGGGACTCCTACATGGGGAAAACATTCTGTACTTC.

This clonotype was detected only a few times. The J gene is TRBJ2-7, the V gene TRBV12-3 or TRBV12-4; the match to TRBD1 covers 9 bases. CDR3 length: 13 amino acids. The V and J ends lost 5 bases and 7 bases, in that order; junction bases with no gene match: 6. The CDR3 region is CASSEGQGLEQYF. DNA for the CDR3: TGTGCCAGCAGTGAGGGACAGGGCTTGGAGCAGTACTTC.

The sample holds many counts of this clonotype. V usage is TRBV30 and J usage is TRBJ1-3; no clear D gene. Germline V gene sequence: CDR1 GTSNPN, CDR2 SVGIG (reference sequence). The ends were cut back, 5 bases at V and 2 bases at J, with 16 bases in the middle. CDR3 size: 15 residues. The CDR3 protein is CAWVHRGLAGNTIYF. The CDR3 DNA is TGTGCCTGGGTACATCGAGGGTTAGCTGGAAACACCATATATTTT.

The rearrangement uses TRBV12-3 or TRBV12-4 and TRBJ2-7, with D maybe TRBD2 (6 bases). Trimming took off 7 bases at V and 1 base at J, with 14 bases between the two ends. There are 14 residues in the CDR3. The DNA for the CDR3 is TGTGCCAGCATGCGACTAGGGGTTTCCTACGAGCAGTACTTC. Protein product: CASMRLGVSYEQYF.

This sequence joins TRBV7-2 and TRBJ2-3; 9 bases fit TRBD2. The V and J ends lost 5 bases and 0 bases, in that order; junction bases with no gene match: 9. This CDR3 contains 17 residues. The germline V gene has CDR1 SGHTA and CDR2 FQGNSA. The CDR3 reads CASSRPISGGSTDTQYF. The CDR3 DNA reads as TGTGCCAGCAGCCGCCCTATTAGCGGGGGAAGCACAGATACGCAGTATTTT.

V usage is TRBV5-4 and J usage is TRBJ2-7, with 7 bases matching TRBD1. The CDR3 sequence is 12 residues long. Trimming removed 0 bases from V and 6 bases from J; junction bases left unmatched: 0. CDR1 SGHNT and CDR2 YYREEE come from the germline V gene (reference sequence). In nucleotides, the CDR3 is TGTGCCAGCAGCTTGGGACAGGGCGAGCAGTACTTC. This translates into CASSLGQGEQYF.

On this clonotype itself: Being one base from a much bigger clone, this may be a read error. The rearrangement uses TRBV10-1 and TRBJ2-3, with D unresolved. V shed 6 bases and J shed 5 bases, with 18 bases lying between them. This CDR3 is built from 15 residues. Germline lookup yields CDR1 WNHNN and CDR2 SYGVQD (reference sequence). The CDR3 spells CASRDSGSPGDTQYF. CDR3 DNA sequence: TGCGCCAGCAGAGACTCCGGGTCCCCGGGAGATACGCAGTATTTT.

This clonotype was counted ten times or more. The rearrangement joins TRBV7-2 to TRBJ2-5, with D unresolved. V dropped 3 bases and J dropped 1 base, with 9 bases sitting between them. Per the germline V gene, CDR1 is SGHTA and CDR2 is FQGNSA. The CDR3 is 14 residues long. CDR3 sequence reads: CASSFMGFQETQYF. CDR3 bases: TGTGCCAGCAGCTTTATGGGGTTCCAAGAGACCCAGTACTTC.

This clonotype was recorded at least ten times. The CDR3 spells CASRTGAYEQYF. CDR3 in DNA: TGTGCCAGTAGGACAGGGGCCTACGAGCAGTACTTC. This chain joins TRBV19 and TRBJ2-7, with 8 bases identical to TRBD1. Germline V lookup: CDR1 LNHDA, CDR2 SQIVND (reference sequence). J was trimmed by 2 bases and V by 6 bases; bases with no gene match: 0. This CDR3 is built from 12 residues.

The chain combines TRBV11-3 with TRBJ2-2; D is perhaps TRBD1 or TRBD2 (5 bases each). Germline CDR1 and CDR2: SGHNT and YENEEA. The CDR3 extends over 16 amino acids. V lost 0 bases and J lost 0, with 8 bases in between. CDR3 nucleotides: TGTGCCAGCAGCTTAGAGGGGACGGCGAACACCGGGGAGCTGTTTTTT. Protein product: CASSLEGTANTGELFF. The full variable domain, completed using reference TRBV11-3 and TRBJ2-2, is EAGVVQSPRYKIIEKKQPVAFWCNPISGHNTLYWYLQNLGQGPELLIRYENEEAVDDSQLPKDRFSAERLKGVDSTLKIQPAELGDSAVYLCASSLEGTANTGELFFGEGSRLTVL.